This record covers a single T cell receptor beta chain. Its antigen is still unknown. Vbeta (60) and Jbeta (13) primers were used in the PCR. Only in-frame clones appear in the TCRdb table, and some are missing; sequencing was by immunoSEQ multiplex PCR. The table shows around 91,000 clones, with about 88% occurring only once. This entry is derived from a study of cytomegalovirus exposure and HLA in healthy donors. This CDR3 region has 13 residues. CDR1 is SGHNT and CDR2 is YYREEE in the germline V gene (reference sequence). V was shortened by 4 bases and J by 3 bases, with 11 bases between the two germline ends. Broader study findings: Highly shared variants forming one cluster were likely a sequencing artifact.

The TCR sequence derives from a man aged 18 to 29 in good health and CMV-seronegative. Sequencing was carried out using PBMCs. J is TRBJ2-7 and V is TRBV5-4; possible D gene TRBD2, 5 bases. The CDR3 loop reads CASSIKLDYEQYF. CDR3 nucleotides: TGTGCCAGCAGCATAAAACTAGACTACGAGCAGTACTTC.